One sample yielded the 20 T cell receptor beta chains listed below, sequenced in a study of shared clonotypes between healthy human individuals. Profiling relied on immunoSEQ multiplex PCR, and the TCRdb table lists in-frame clones only, not all of them. This sample has some 2,000,000 clones, with roughly 94% found just once. Terminally differentiated effector memory CD45RA+ cells were excluded from the naive CD8 cells, which were CD45RO-negative and positively selected for CCR7. Input material: naive CD8+ T cells sorted from blood. The receptors were sampled from a man aged 18 to 30 in good health.

This chain links TRBV4-3 with TRBJ2-1; TRBD1 might be the D (5 bases). The CDR3 loop spans 15 amino acids. The V end was cut by 0 bases, the J end by 0 bases, with 6 bases between. The germline gives CDR1 LGHNA, CDR2 YSLEER. The CDR3 loop is CASSQDRVSYNEQFF. The CDR3 coding sequence is TGCGCCAGCAGCCAAGACAGGGTCTCCTACAATGAGCAGTTCTTC.

The rearrangement joins TRBV27 to TRBJ2-3; 9 bases fit TRBD1. Germline V gene data show CDR1 as MNHEY and CDR2 as SMNVEV (reference sequence). Unmatched junction bases numbered 3, after V lost 6 bases and J lost 2 bases. The CDR3 is 14 residues long. CDR3 residues: CASSDRGATDTQYF. The CDR3 nucleotides read TGTGCCAGCAGCGACAGGGGGGCCACAGATACGCAGTATTTT.

V is TRBV28 and J is TRBJ1-5, with no clear D. Trimming took 7 bases from V and 1 from J, leaving 11 bases between them. Per germline, CDR1 MDHEN and CDR2 SYDVKM. The CDR3 length is 14 residues. CDR3 nucleotides: TGTGCCAGCACCCCCCACCACAGCAATCAGCCCCAGCATTTT. Translated, it gives CASTPHHSNQPQHF.

This chain joins TRBV7-9 and TRBJ2-5, with 15 bases fitting TRBD2. Per the germline V gene, CDR1 is SEHNR and CDR2 is FQNEAQ (reference sequence). J gave up 3 bases and V 4 bases, and 6 bases lay outside the gene matches. The CDR3 length is 17 residues. The chain's CDR3 is CASSSGLAGGDKETQYF. The CDR3 DNA sequence: TGTGCCAGCAGCTCGGGACTAGCGGGGGGAGATAAAGAGACCCAGTACTTC.

The rearrangement uses TRBV4-2 and TRBJ1-1, with 9 bases that match TRBD1. CDR1 is LGHNA, CDR2 YNFKEQ, per germline. The CDR3 totals 15 residues. Unmatched junction bases numbered 6, after V lost 3 bases and J lost 4 bases. CDR3 region: CASSHGGQGSTEAFF. Written as DNA, the CDR3 is TGTGCCAGCAGCCATGGGGGACAGGGTAGCACTGAAGCTTTCTTT.

This chain uses TRBV10-3 with TRBJ1-1, with TRBD1 matching 7 bases. The CDR3 has 14 amino acids. J gave up 4 bases and V 2 bases, and 4 bases lay outside the gene matches. Germline CDR1 ENHRY, CDR2 SYGVKD. The CDR3 loop is CAISEVQGGTEAFF. CDR3 DNA sequence: TGTGCCATCAGTGAGGTTCAGGGGGGCACTGAAGCTTTCTTT.

A word on this clone: Its ends do not fully match the called genes, so a read error is possible. The rearrangement links TRBV5-4 to TRBJ1-2; weak D call: TRBD1 (5 bases). Per germline, CDR1 SGHNT and CDR2 YYREEE (reference sequence). The CDR3 runs to 11 residues. This CDR3 reads CAGRDVGGYTF. The CDR3, as DNA: TGTGCCGGCAGGGATGTGGGTGGCTACACCTTC.

CDR3 nucleotides: TGTGCCAGCAGTCTCGGTTCGGGAGGAGGAAATGAGCAGTTCTTC. Its protein product is CASSLGSGGGNEQFF. V usage is TRBV9 and J usage is TRBJ2-1, with TRBD2 identical over 7 bases. Germline lookup yields CDR1 SGDLS and CDR2 YYNGEE. The CDR3 contains 15 residues. V was pared by 5 bases and J by 7 bases, with 12 bases of the junction left unmatched.

CDR3 amino acids: CASTEGRPQHF. CDR3 sequence (DNA): TGTGCCAGCACCGAGGGGCGGCCCCAGCATTTT. The V call is TRBV6-1, the J call TRBJ1-5; TRBD1 might be the D (5 bases). The germline V and J ends were trimmed by 7 bases and 9 bases, with 10 bases remaining between them. Germline V gives CDR1 MNHNS, CDR2 SASEGT. There are 11 residues in the CDR3.

As concerns this clone: This CDR3 fails to terminate in the conserved phenylalanine or tryptophan, so it likely reflects a read error. Because the CDR3's place on the DNA is in doubt, the DNA is left out and the CDR3 is given as listed by TCRdb. This rearrangement joins TRBV21-1 to TRBJ2-3. TRBV21-1 is a known pseudogene. The CDR3 is 9 amino acids in total, end residues counted. The CDR3 sequence is CASSRRTPS.

The rearrangement joins TRBV4-1 to TRBJ2-7; D might be TRBD1 (6 bases). CDR1 MGHRA and CDR2 YSYEKL come from the germline V gene. The germline V and J ends were trimmed by 0 bases and 0 bases, with 12 bases remaining between them. The CDR3 is made up of 16 amino acids. The DNA of the CDR3 is TGCGCCAGCAGCCAAGATACAGGGATGAGCTCCTACGAGCAGTACTTC. Translation gives CASSQDTGMSSYEQYF.

The J gene is TRBJ1-2, the V gene TRBV4-1; possible D gene TRBD1, 6 bases. This CDR3 is 18 amino acids long. Trimming cost V 4 bases and J 1 base, with 22 bases left between them. CDR1 and CDR2 (germline): MGHRA, YSYEKL. In DNA, the CDR3 is TGCGCCAGCAGCCTTAGGCTTCCAAGGGCAGGGGTTAACTATGGCTACACCTTC. Its protein product is CASSLRLPRAGVNYGYTF.

This sequence joins TRBV4-3 and TRBJ2-1; a possible D gene is TRBD2 (7 bases). V lost 1 base and J 8 bases, leaving 15 bases between the germline ends. CDR3 length equals 15 residues. Per germline, CDR1 LGHNA and CDR2 YSLEER. In DNA form, the CDR3 reads TGCGCCAGCAGCCAAGGGGGGCGGGAGCGCGATGAGCAGTTCTTC. Its protein is CASSQGGRERDEQFF.

On this clone: Other nucleotide sequences from this sample produce the same CDR3. The CDR3 DNA reads as TGCGCCAGCAGCCAAGGGGGTAGCGGGAGTTCTTACGAGCAGTACTTC. Protein sequence: CASSQGGSGSSYEQYF. J is TRBJ2-7 and V is TRBV4-1; TRBD2 matches at 9 bases. Germline-derived CDR1 and CDR2 are MGHRA and YSYEKL. CDR3 length: 16 residues. The V and J ends lost 1 base and 4 bases, in that order; junction bases with no gene match: 8.

V usage is TRBV9 and J usage is TRBJ2-7; D gene unclear. CDR3 length equals 14 residues. Germline-derived CDR1 and CDR2 are SGDLS and YYNGEE. V was trimmed by 3 bases and J by 3 bases, leaving 13 bases between them. The CDR3 DNA is TGTGCCAGCAGCGAGTCAAGTTTCGACTACGAGCAGTACTTC. It translates to CASSESSFDYEQYF.

The chain uses TRBV11-2 and TRBJ2-1; 13 positions agree with TRBD2. This CDR3 spans 16 amino acids. V dropped 5 bases and J dropped 8; count of bases not matched to a gene: 9. The germline gives CDR1 SGHAT, CDR2 FQNNGV. The CDR3 here is CASSPPGLAGFYEQFF. DNA for the CDR3: TGTGCCAGCAGCCCCCCGGGACTAGCGGGATTTTATGAGCAGTTCTTC.

The chain joins TRBV7-6 to TRBJ2-2; 8 nucleotides agree with TRBD2. Per the germline V gene, CDR1 is SGHVS and CDR2 is FNYEAQ. Trimming cost V 5 bases and J 2 bases; bases outside gene matches: 13. The CDR3 extends over 18 amino acids. The CDR3 bases are TGTGCCAGCAGCCCAAGTATAGCGGGAAGGGAAAACACCGGGGAGCTGTTTTTT. This gives the protein CASSPSIAGRENTGELFF. Supplemented by reference TRBV7-6 and TRBJ2-2, the full variable domain reads GAGVSQSPRYKVTKRGQDVALRCDPISGHVSLYWYRQALGQGPEFLTYFNYEAQQDKSGLPNDRFSAERPEGSISTLTIQRTEQRDSAMYRCASSPSIAGRENTGELFFGEGSRLTVL.

The chain carries TRBV10-2 and TRBJ2-5; D uncertain. Germline CDR1 and CDR2: WSHSY and SAAADI. The CDR3 is 16 amino acids. V lost 0 bases to trimming and J lost 2 bases, with 13 bases between them. The CDR3 here is CASSESRATLQETQYF. CDR3 bases: TGCGCCAGCAGTGAGTCTAGGGCAACCCTGCAAGAGACCCAGTACTTC.

The V and J genes are TRBV28 and TRBJ1-1; D remains unclear. The V gene lost 6 bases and the J gene lost 6 bases, with 8 bases spanning the gap. CDR1 MDHEN and CDR2 SYDVKM come from the germline V gene. This CDR3 spans 11 amino acids. Here the CDR3 reads CASSQGPEAFF. The CDR3 DNA is TGTGCCAGCAGCCAAGGCCCTGAAGCTTTCTTT.

J is TRBJ1-5 and V is TRBV4-1; no definite D call. The CDR3 loop spans 18 amino acids. V lost 0 bases and J 5 bases, leaving 20 bases between the germline ends. Germline values: CDR1 MGHRA, CDR2 YSYEKL. The CDR3 protein is CASSQEAPYTEGDQPQHF. The CDR3 DNA is TGCGCCAGCAGCCAAGAAGCACCCTACACGGAAGGCGATCAGCCCCAGCATTTT.